The present T cell receptor beta chain was sequenced within a study of blood T cell repertoires in COVID-19. Study-wide context: The origin of the acute and convalescent COVID-19 samples was the United States, Italy and Spain.

Germline loops: CDR1 MNHNY, CDR2 SVGAGI (reference sequence). Trimming removed 0 bases from V and 8 bases from J; junction bases left unmatched: 6. CDR3 length: 15 amino acids. In the original workflow: Estimated nucleated cell counts came from reference gene primer amplification. Profiling relied on immunoSEQ multiplex PCR, and the TCRdb table lists in-frame clones only, not all of them. For V, J and clone size, that table is used; D and trimming come from the DNA. Among 390,000 or so clones listed, roughly 90% were seen once. The sequenced sample consisted of peripheral blood. The source of this sequence is a woman in her 30s with active or convalescent COVID-19. This rearrangement joins TRBV6-6 to TRBJ1-4, with 7 bases identical to TRBD1. The CDR3 nucleotides are TGTGCCAGCAGTTACTCCAGGGGGATTGAGGAAAAACTGTTTTTT. Its translation: CASSYSRGIEEKLFF.